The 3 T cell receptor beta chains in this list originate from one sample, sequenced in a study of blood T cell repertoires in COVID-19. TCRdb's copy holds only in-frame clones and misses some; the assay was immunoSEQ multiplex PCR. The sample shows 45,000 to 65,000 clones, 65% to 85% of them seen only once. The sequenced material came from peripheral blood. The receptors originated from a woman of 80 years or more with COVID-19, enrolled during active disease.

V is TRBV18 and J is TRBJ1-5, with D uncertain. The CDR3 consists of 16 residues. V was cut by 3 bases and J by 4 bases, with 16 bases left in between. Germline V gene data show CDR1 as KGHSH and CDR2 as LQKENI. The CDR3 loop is CASSPAGGMVNQPQHF. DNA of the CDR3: TGTGCCAGCTCACCGGCGGGAGGGATGGTAAATCAGCCCCAGCATTTT.

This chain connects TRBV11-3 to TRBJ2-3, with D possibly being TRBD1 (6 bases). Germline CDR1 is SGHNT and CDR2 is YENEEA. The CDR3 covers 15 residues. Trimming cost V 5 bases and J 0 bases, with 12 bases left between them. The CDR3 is CASSDGTLSTDTQYF. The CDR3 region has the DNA TGTGCCAGCAGCGACGGGACATTAAGCACAGATACGCAGTATTTT.

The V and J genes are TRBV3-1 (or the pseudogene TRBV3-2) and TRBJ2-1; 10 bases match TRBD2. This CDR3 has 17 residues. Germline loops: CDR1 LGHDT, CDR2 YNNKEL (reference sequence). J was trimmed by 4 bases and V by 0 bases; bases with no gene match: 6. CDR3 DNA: TGTGCCAGCAGCCAAGATATGGGAGCGGGAGGGTACAATGAGCAGTTCTTC. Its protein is CASSQDMGAGGYNEQFF.